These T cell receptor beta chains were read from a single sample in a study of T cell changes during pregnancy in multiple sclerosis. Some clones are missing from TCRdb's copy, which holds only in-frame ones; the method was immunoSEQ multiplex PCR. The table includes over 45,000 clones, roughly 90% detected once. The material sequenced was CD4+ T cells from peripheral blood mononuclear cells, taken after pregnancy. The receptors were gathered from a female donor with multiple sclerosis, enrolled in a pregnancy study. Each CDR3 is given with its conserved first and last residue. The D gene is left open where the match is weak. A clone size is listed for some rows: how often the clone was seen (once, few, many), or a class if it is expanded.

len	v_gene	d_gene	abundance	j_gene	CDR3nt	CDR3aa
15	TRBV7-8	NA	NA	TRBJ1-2	TGTGCCAGCAGCCAGCCCAACAGGATGGGGGGTGGCTACACCTTC	CASSQPNRMGGGYTF
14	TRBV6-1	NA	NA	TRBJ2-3	TGTGCCAGCAGTGAGGACTCCCTCACAGATACGCAGTATTTT	CASSEDSLTDTQYF
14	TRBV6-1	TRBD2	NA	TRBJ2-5	TGTGCCAGCGGGGGGAGACTAGCCGTAGAGACCCAGTACTTC	CASGGRLAVETQYF
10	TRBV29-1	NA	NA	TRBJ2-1	TGCAGCGTTACAGGGATTGAGCAGTTCTTC	CSVTGIEQFF
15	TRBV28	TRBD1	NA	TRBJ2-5	TGTGCCAGCAGTGAACCCGGGACAGGGCGCGAGACCCAGTACTTC	CASSEPGTGRETQYF
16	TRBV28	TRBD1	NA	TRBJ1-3	TGTGCCAGCAGTCCTACCGGGACAGGCTCGTTGCACACCATATATTTT	CASSPTGTGSLHTIYF
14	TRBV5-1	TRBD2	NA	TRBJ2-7	TGCGCCAGCAGCGGCGGGGGACCCCCCTACGAGCAGTACTTC	CASSGGGPPYEQYF
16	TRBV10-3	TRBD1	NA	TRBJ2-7	TGTGCCATCAGTGAGGGTACAGGGGCCCATTCCTACGAGCAGTACTTC	CAISEGTGAHSYEQYF
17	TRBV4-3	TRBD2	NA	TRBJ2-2	TGCGCCAGCAGCCAAGGGCGACTAGCGGGAGGCACCGGGGAGCTGTTTTTT	CASSQGRLAGGTGELFF
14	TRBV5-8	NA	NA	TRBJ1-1	TGTGCCAGCAGCCTGGACAGATTCAACACTGAAGCTTTCTTT	CASSLDRFNTEAFF
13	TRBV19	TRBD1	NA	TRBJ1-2	TGTGCCAGTAATAACAGGGGAGGTAGTGGCTACACCTTC	CASNNRGGSGYTF
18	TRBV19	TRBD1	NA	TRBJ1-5	TGTGCCAGTAGTCCGTGGGGACAGGGCGGTTATAGCAATCAGCCCCAGCATTTT	CASSPWGQGGYSNQPQHF
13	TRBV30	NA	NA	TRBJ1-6	TGTGCCTGGAGTACAGGGCCGAATTCACCCCTCCACTTT	CAWSTGPNSPLHF
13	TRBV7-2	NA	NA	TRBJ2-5	TGTGCCAGCAGCTCTCTAGTGAGGGAGACCCAGTACTTC	CASSSLVRETQYF
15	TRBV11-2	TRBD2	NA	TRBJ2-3	TGTGCCAGCAGCTTAGCGGGAGGTGGCACAGATACGCAGTATTTT	CASSLAGGGTDTQYF
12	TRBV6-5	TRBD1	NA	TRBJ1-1	TGTGCCAGCAGCCAGGGGGGTACTGAAGCTTTCTTT	CASSQGGTEAFF
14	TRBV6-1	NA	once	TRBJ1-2	TGTGCCAGCAGCCCCCAAGCCAGGGGTTATGGCTACACCTTC	CASSPQARGYGYTF
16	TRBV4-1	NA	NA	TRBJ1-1	TGCGCCAGCAGCACGGAGAGGGCCCTCATGAACACTGAAGCTTTCTTT	CASSTERALMNTEAFF
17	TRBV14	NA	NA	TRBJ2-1	TGTGCCAGCAGCCAAGTGAGGGGAGGGAGGGGGTACAATGAGCAGTTCTTC	CASSQVRGGRGYNEQFF
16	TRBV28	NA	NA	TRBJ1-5	TGTGCCAGCAGTTTTAGCGGAGGAGGTAGCAATCAGCCCCAGCATTTT	CASSFSGGGSNQPQHF
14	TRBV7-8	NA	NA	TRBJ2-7	TGTGCCAGCAGCGGAGAGGGGGTCTCCTACGAGCAGTACTTC	CASSGEGVSYEQYF
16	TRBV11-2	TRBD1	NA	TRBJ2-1	TGTGCCAGCAGCTCCCAAACCGGGACAGGGGGCAATGAGCAGTTCTTC	CASSSQTGTGGNEQFF